Listed below are T cell receptor beta chains from one sample, sequenced in a study of CD8 T cells in Susac syndrome. TCRdb recomputed calls from the immunoSEQ multiplex PCR reads with MiXCR, one row per CDR3 protein. The sample carries some 150,000 distinct CDR3 sequences, 95% recorded once. The sample taken for sequencing was CD4+ T cells from PBMCs. The receptor set was obtained from a human donor with Susac syndrome. The CDR3 runs from the conserved cysteine through the conserved F or W. Each record gives: D gene, V gene, clone size, J gene, CDR3 DNA, CDR3 protein. The D gene is left open where the match is weak. Not every row has a clone size; where given, it reads once, few, many or a size class.

>TRBD1|TRBV20-1|.|TRBJ2-7
TGCAGTGCTAGAGTTGGGACAGGGGGCATACACGAGCAGTACTTC
CSARVGTGGIHEQYF
>.|TRBV18|.|TRBJ2-1
TGTGCCAGCTCACCACTAGGCGAGTGGTACAATGAGCAGTTCTTC
CASSPLGEWYNEQFF
>.|TRBV30|.|TRBJ2-5
TGTGCCTGGGCCCCCCGGGACAAAGAGACCCAGTACTTC
CAWAPRDKETQYF
>.|TRBV15|.|TRBJ1-1
TGTGCCACCAGCAGCTTCCCGGGTTCTGAAGCTTTCTTT
CATSSFPGSEAFF
>TRBD2|TRBV23-1|.|TRBJ2-1
TGCGCCAGACACGGTGGCCCCGGGACTACTCAGTTCTTC
CARHGGPGTTQFF
>.|TRBV7-8|.|TRBJ2-7
TGTGCCAGCAGCCCATGGGACTTCCTCTCCTACGAGCAGTACTTC
CASSPWDFLSYEQYF
>.|TRBV30|once|TRBJ1-6
TGTGCCTGGAGTGTAAAAGGCAGCGTCGCTTCACCCCTCCACTTT
CAWSVKGSVASPLHF
>.|TRBV15|.|TRBJ1-4
TGTGCCACCAGCAAAGGCCAGGTTAATGAAAAACTGTTTTTT
CATSKGQVNEKLFF
>TRBD1|TRBV25-1|.|TRBJ2-5
TGTGCCAGCAGTGACCCCGGGACAGGGGGCGCCCCACAAGAGACCCAGTACTTC
CASSDPGTGGAPQETQYF
>TRBD1|TRBV25-1|.|TRBJ1-4
TGTGCCAGCAGTGATTCAGGGGGGAGTGAAAAACTGTTTTTT
CASSDSGGSEKLFF
>.|TRBV20-1|.|TRBJ2-3
TGCAGTGCCTTGGGGGAGTACACAGATACGCAGTATTTT
CSALGEYTDTQYF
>.|TRBV29-1|.|TRBJ1-1
TGCAGCGAACAGACAGTCATCCACACTGAAGCTTTCTTT
CSEQTVIHTEAFF
>.|TRBV30|.|TRBJ2-5
TGTGCCTGGACCACATCCGGAACCCAGTACTTC
CAWTTSGTQYF
>.|TRBV5-1|.|TRBJ1-2
TGCGCCAGCAGCTCGCAACGAGAGGGACCCTATGGCTACACCTTC
CASSSQREGPYGYTF
>.|TRBV30|.|TRBJ1-1
TGTGCCTGGAGTGTAACGTCAGGGCCGAACACTGAAGCTTTCTTT
CAWSVTSGPNTEAFF
>.|TRBV11-1|.|TRBJ2-1
TGTGCCAGCAGCTTAGGCCGGGGTGAGCAGTTCTTC
CASSLGRGEQFF
>.|TRBV29-1|.|TRBJ1-2
TGCAGCGTTGAGGCAGGATACTATGGCTACACCTTC
CSVEAGYYGYTF
>.|TRBV28|.|TRBJ2-2
TGTGCCAGCGAACAAGGACGCACCGGGGAGCTGTTTTTT
CASEQGRTGELFF
>TRBD2|TRBV29-1|.|TRBJ2-7
TGCAGCGCCCGGCGGGAGCGGGATTACGAGCAGTACTTC
CSARRERDYEQYF
>TRBD2|TRBV25-1|.|TRBJ2-1
TGTGCCAGCAGTTTCTACCGGGACAGGGAGACTAGCGGGGGTAACAATGAGCAGTTCTTC
CASSFYRDRETSGGNNEQFF
>.|TRBV2|.|TRBJ2-1
TGTGCCAGCAGCCTCAGGACGGGAGAGGAGCAGTTCTTC
CASSLRTGEEQFF
>TRBD2|TRBV14|once|TRBJ2-1
TGTGCCAGCAGCCGGACTAGCGCACATGAGCAGTTCTTC
CASSRTSAHEQFF
>TRBD2|TRBV23-1|.|TRBJ2-7
TGCGCCAGCACTTCCCCCGGGGGGACTAGCGGGTCTTACGAGCAGTACTTC
CASTSPGGTSGSYEQYF
>TRBD1|TRBV4-1|.|TRBJ1-5
TGCGCCAGCAGCCAAGAAGGTTCAGGGGGTAGCGGACAGCCCCAGCATTTT
CASSQEGSGGSGQPQHF
>TRBD2|TRBV4-2|once|TRBJ2-7
TGTGCCAGCAGCCAAGAAACTAGCGGGGGGCCGGTGCGGTACTTC
CASSQETSGGPVRYF
>.|TRBV6-2/TRBV6-3|.|TRBJ2-2
TGTGCCGCTCGGGGATCTACTAATGTCGGGGAGCTGTTTTTT
CAARGSTNVGELFF
>.|TRBV5-4|once|TRBJ1-2
TGTGCCAGCAGCTGGGCCCCAGGGTTCTATGGCTACACCTTC
CASSWAPGFYGYTF
>TRBD2|TRBV7-2|.|TRBJ2-7
TGTGCCAGCAGCTTGGCTAGCGGGAACTTCGAGCAGTACTTC
CASSLASGNFEQYF
>TRBD2|TRBV7-6|.|TRBJ2-2
TGTGCCAGCAGCTTAGCGAAGCGGGGGGGATCGAACACCGGGGAGCTGTTTTTT
CASSLAKRGGSNTGELFF
>.|TRBV11-3|.|TRBJ2-5
TGTGCCAGCAGCTTAGGCGGCAGATCCGGGGTGGAGACCCAGTACTTC
CASSLGGRSGVETQYF
>.|TRBV24-1|.|TRBJ2-2
TGTGCCACCAGTTGGGGGTTGAACACCGGGGAGCTGTTTTTT
CATSWGLNTGELFF
>TRBD1|TRBV19|.|TRBJ1-1
TGTGCCAGTAGTATCTCCGGGACAGGGTTTACGACTGAAGCTTTCTTT
CASSISGTGFTTEAFF
>.|TRBV7-2|.|TRBJ2-3
TGTGCCAGCAGCTTAGACGGGCGGGGACAGAGCACAGATACGCAGTATTTT
CASSLDGRGQSTDTQYF
>TRBD1|TRBV3-1|.|TRBJ1-1
TGTGCCAGCAGCCTCAGACAGGGGGCGAACACTGAAGCTTTCTTT
CASSLRQGANTEAFF
>.|TRBV7-9|.|TRBJ2-5
TGTGCCAGCAGCTTAGGCGCCACTCGAAGGCTACAAGAGACCCAGTACTTC
CASSLGATRRLQETQYF
>TRBD2|TRBV15|.|TRBJ2-1
TGTGCCACCACCAATAGCGGGAGGGCTGGGTGGGAGCAGTTCTTC
CATTNSGRAGWEQFF
>.|TRBV6-6|.|TRBJ1-2
TGTGCCACCAACCAGGACGAAGTCTATGGCTACACCTTC
CATNQDEVYGYTF
>.|TRBV20-1|.|TRBJ2-6
TGCAGTGCTAGTTGGGTAACTGGGGCCAACGTCCTGACTTTC
CSASWVTGANVLTF
>TRBD2|TRBV12-3/TRBV12-4|.|TRBJ2-3
TGTGCCAGCAGTTTAGTATTACCTAGCGGGAACTCAGATACGCAGTATTTT
CASSLVLPSGNSDTQYF
>.|TRBV19|.|TRBJ2-1
TGTGCCAGTAGTATAGGCAATGAGCAGTTCTTC
CASSIGNEQFF
>.|TRBV30|.|TRBJ1-6
TGTGCCTTACTCATCAGGGGAAATTCACCCCTCCACTTT
CALLIRGNSPLHF
>.|TRBV12-3/TRBV12-4|.|TRBJ1-3
TGTGCCAGCGGGGTGAACGGGGGTGCTGGAAACACCATATATTTT
CASGVNGGAGNTIYF
>TRBD2|TRBV4-1|.|TRBJ2-5
TGCGCCAGCAGCCAAGACCCCAGACTAGCGGGGCAAGAGACCCAGTACTTC
CASSQDPRLAGQETQYF
>.|TRBV30|.|TRBJ2-7
TGTGCCTGGAGTATGGACAAGAACCCCCCCGAGCAGTACTTC
CAWSMDKNPPEQYF
>TRBD2|TRBV4-2|.|TRBJ2-1
TGTGCCAGCCGTAGCGGGAGGGGTGAGCAGTTCTTC
CASRSGRGEQFF
>TRBD2|TRBV12-3/TRBV12-4|.|TRBJ2-7
TGTGCCAGCAGCTCCGGGACTAGCGGGTACGAGCAGTACTTC
CASSSGTSGYEQYF
>.|TRBV5-4|.|TRBJ2-2
TGTGCCAGCAGCTTGGCGCTGCGGCAGGGACCCAACACCGGGGAGCTGTTTTTT
CASSLALRQGPNTGELFF
>.|TRBV28|.|TRBJ2-7
TGTGCCAGCAGCGCTCAAGTTGACCGACCCTACGAGCAGTACTTC
CASSAQVDRPYEQYF
>.|TRBV12-3/TRBV12-4|.|TRBJ2-3
TGTGCCAGCAGTCCCCGGATCACAGATACGCAGTATTTT
CASSPRITDTQYF
>.|TRBV3-1|.|TRBJ2-4
TGTGCCAGCAGCCAAGTGGCTACGGGAAAAAACATTCAGTACTTC
CASSQVATGKNIQYF
>.|TRBV9|once|TRBJ1-2
TGTGCCAGCAGCGTAGCTCCGGAAAACTATGGCTACACCTTC
CASSVAPENYGYTF
>TRBD2|TRBV20-1|.|TRBJ2-1
TGCAGTGCCCGGCATAGCGGGAGTGCAGATGAGCAGTTCTTC
CSARHSGSADEQFF
>TRBD1|TRBV20-1|once|TRBJ2-3
TGCAGTGCTAGTTTCCAGGGGGCAACAGATACGCAGTATTTT
CSASFQGATDTQYF
>.|TRBV5-1|.|TRBJ1-1
TGCGCCAGCAGCTTTACAGCCCTGAACACTGAAGCTTTCTTT
CASSFTALNTEAFF
>.|TRBV6-5|.|TRBJ1-2
TGTGCCAGCAGATTTGACATGAACTATGGCTACACCTTC
CASRFDMNYGYTF
>.|TRBV29-1|once|TRBJ2-5
TGCAGCGTTGAAAGGTTCGGAGAGACCCAGTACTTC
CSVERFGETQYF
>TRBD1|TRBV20-1|.|TRBJ2-7
TGCAGTGCTAGAGAATCGCAGGGGGCGCAAGGGTACGAGCAGTACTTC
CSARESQGAQGYEQYF